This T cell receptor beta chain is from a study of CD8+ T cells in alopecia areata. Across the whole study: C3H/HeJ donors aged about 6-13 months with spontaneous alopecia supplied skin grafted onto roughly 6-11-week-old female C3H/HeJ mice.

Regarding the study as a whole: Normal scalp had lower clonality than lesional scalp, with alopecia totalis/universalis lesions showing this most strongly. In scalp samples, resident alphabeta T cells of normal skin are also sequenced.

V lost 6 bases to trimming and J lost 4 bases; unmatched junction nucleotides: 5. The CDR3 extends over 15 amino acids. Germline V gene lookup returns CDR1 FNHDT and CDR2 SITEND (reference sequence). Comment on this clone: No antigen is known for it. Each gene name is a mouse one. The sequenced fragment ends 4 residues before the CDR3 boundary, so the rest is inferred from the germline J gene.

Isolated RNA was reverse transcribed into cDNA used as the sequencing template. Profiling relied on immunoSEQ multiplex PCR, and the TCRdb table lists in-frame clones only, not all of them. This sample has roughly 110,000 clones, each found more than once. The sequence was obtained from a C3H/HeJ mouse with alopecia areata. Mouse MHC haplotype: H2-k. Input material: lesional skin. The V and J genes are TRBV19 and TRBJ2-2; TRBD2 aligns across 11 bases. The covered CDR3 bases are TGTGCCAGCACCAGGACTGGGGGGAGCACCGGG. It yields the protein CASTRTGGSTG. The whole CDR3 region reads CASTRTGGSTGQLYF.